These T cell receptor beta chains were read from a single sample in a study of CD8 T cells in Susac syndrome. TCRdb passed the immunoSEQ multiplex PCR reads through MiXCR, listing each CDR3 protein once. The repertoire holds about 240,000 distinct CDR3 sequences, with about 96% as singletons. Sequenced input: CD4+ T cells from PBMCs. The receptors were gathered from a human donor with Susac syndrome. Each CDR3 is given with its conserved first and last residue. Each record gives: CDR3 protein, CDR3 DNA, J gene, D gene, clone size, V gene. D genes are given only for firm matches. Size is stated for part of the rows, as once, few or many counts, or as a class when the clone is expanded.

CDR3 protein: CATSSSDREQYF; CDR3 DNA: TGTGCCACCAGCAGCTCCGACCGAGAGCAGTACTTC; J gene: TRBJ2-7; D gene: NA; clone size: NA; V gene: TRBV15
CDR3 protein: CASSPYNEQFF; CDR3 DNA: TGTGCCAGCAGTCCCTACAATGAGCAGTTCTTC; J gene: TRBJ2-1; D gene: NA; clone size: few; V gene: TRBV6-1
CDR3 protein: CASWSVAGANNEQFF; CDR3 DNA: TGCGCCAGTTGGTCAGTAGCGGGAGCCAACAATGAGCAGTTCTTC; J gene: TRBJ2-1; D gene: TRBD2; clone size: NA; V gene: TRBV4-1
CDR3 protein: CASSVGRDRVGAKNIQYF; CDR3 DNA: TGTGCCAGCAGCGTAGGAAGGGACAGGGTAGGAGCCAAAAACATTCAGTACTTC; J gene: TRBJ2-4; D gene: TRBD1; clone size: NA; V gene: TRBV9
CDR3 protein: CSARDTANNEQFF; CDR3 DNA: TGCAGTGCTAGAGATACGGCTAACAATGAGCAGTTCTTC; J gene: TRBJ2-1; D gene: NA; clone size: NA; V gene: TRBV20-1
CDR3 protein: CASSLAREIQGSSEAFF; CDR3 DNA: TGCGCCAGCAGCTTGGCACGCGAGATACAGGGGAGTTCTGAAGCTTTCTTT; J gene: TRBJ1-1; D gene: TRBD1; clone size: NA; V gene: TRBV5-1
CDR3 protein: CSARDRGYGYTF; CDR3 DNA: TGCAGTGCTCGGGACAGGGGCTATGGCTACACCTTC; J gene: TRBJ1-2; D gene: TRBD1; clone size: few; V gene: TRBV20-1
CDR3 protein: CASSLFAGGQITGELFF; CDR3 DNA: TGTGCCAGCAGCTTGTTCGCGGGAGGGCAGATCACCGGGGAGCTGTTTTTT; J gene: TRBJ2-2; D gene: TRBD2; clone size: NA; V gene: TRBV5-4
CDR3 protein: CASSQVGNYGYTF; CDR3 DNA: TGTGCCAGCAGCCAAGTCGGGAACTATGGCTACACCTTC; J gene: TRBJ1-2; D gene: NA; clone size: NA; V gene: TRBV3-1
CDR3 protein: CASSHYGGSGANVLTF; CDR3 DNA: TGTGCCAGCAGCCATTACGGAGGCTCTGGGGCCAACGTCCTGACTTTC; J gene: TRBJ2-6; D gene: NA; clone size: once; V gene: TRBV14
CDR3 protein: CSVGLRLAGASEQFF; CDR3 DNA: TGCAGCGTTGGTCTCCGGCTAGCGGGAGCCAGTGAGCAGTTCTTC; J gene: TRBJ2-1; D gene: TRBD2; clone size: NA; V gene: TRBV29-1
CDR3 protein: CASSNRDRGNTIYF; CDR3 DNA: TGTGCCAGTAGTAACCGGGACCGTGGAAACACCATATATTTT; J gene: TRBJ1-3; D gene: NA; clone size: NA; V gene: TRBV19
CDR3 protein: CASSPPQGSNTGELFF; CDR3 DNA: TGTGCCAGCTCACCACCGCAGGGGTCGAACACCGGGGAGCTGTTTTTT; J gene: TRBJ2-2; D gene: NA; clone size: NA; V gene: TRBV18
CDR3 protein: CASSHGTGNVGTQYF; CDR3 DNA: TGTGCCAGCAGCCACGGGACAGGGAACGTTGGGACCCAGTACTTC; J gene: TRBJ2-5; D gene: TRBD1; clone size: NA; V gene: TRBV12-3/TRBV12-4
CDR3 protein: CASSLFRERRADTQYF; CDR3 DNA: TGTGCCAGCAGCTTATTTCGGGAGAGAAGGGCTGATACGCAGTATTTT; J gene: TRBJ2-3; D gene: NA; clone size: NA; V gene: TRBV13
CDR3 protein: CASKNGFSGNTIYF; CDR3 DNA: TGTGCCAGCAAGAACGGGTTCTCTGGAAACACCATATATTTT; J gene: TRBJ1-3; D gene: NA; clone size: NA; V gene: TRBV6-5
CDR3 protein: CSARRASGIYDEQFF; CDR3 DNA: TGCAGTGCTAGGCGGGCTAGCGGGATATACGATGAGCAGTTCTTC; J gene: TRBJ2-1; D gene: TRBD2; clone size: NA; V gene: TRBV20-1
CDR3 protein: CASSLVQDQETQYF; CDR3 DNA: TGCGCCAGCAGCTTGGTGCAGGATCAAGAGACCCAGTACTTC; J gene: TRBJ2-5; D gene: NA; clone size: once; V gene: TRBV5-1
CDR3 protein: CASSARENTGELFF; CDR3 DNA: TGTGCCAGCAGCGCACGGGAGAACACCGGGGAGCTGTTTTTT; J gene: TRBJ2-2; D gene: NA; clone size: NA; V gene: TRBV13
CDR3 protein: CASSAPGLEYGEQYF; CDR3 DNA: TGTGCCAGTAGTGCCCCGGGACTAGAGTACGGGGAGCAGTACTTC; J gene: TRBJ2-7; D gene: TRBD2; clone size: NA; V gene: TRBV19
CDR3 protein: CASSPYGRGETQYF; CDR3 DNA: TGTGCCAGCAGCCCTTACGGGAGGGGCGAGACCCAGTACTTC; J gene: TRBJ2-5; D gene: TRBD2; clone size: NA; V gene: TRBV3-1
CDR3 protein: CASRRESGYTF; CDR3 DNA: TGTGCCAGCAGACGGGAGTCTGGCTACACCTTC; J gene: TRBJ1-2; D gene: NA; clone size: NA; V gene: TRBV6-5
CDR3 protein: CSAYRPAGENTEAFF; CDR3 DNA: TGCAGTGCGTACCGACCCGCAGGGGAGAACACTGAAGCTTTCTTT; J gene: TRBJ1-1; D gene: NA; clone size: NA; V gene: TRBV20-1
CDR3 protein: CASSLTATSGYRYNEQFF; CDR3 DNA: TGCGCCAGCAGCTTGACCGCGACTAGCGGATACCGTTACAATGAGCAGTTCTTC; J gene: TRBJ2-1; D gene: TRBD2; clone size: NA; V gene: TRBV5-1
CDR3 protein: CSVVRFSGQETQYF; CDR3 DNA: TGCAGTGTTGTGAGATTTAGTGGGCAAGAGACCCAGTACTTC; J gene: TRBJ2-5; D gene: NA; clone size: NA; V gene: TRBV20-1
CDR3 protein: CSATRDNMNTEAFF; CDR3 DNA: TGCAGTGCTACCCGGGACAACATGAACACTGAAGCTTTCTTT; J gene: TRBJ1-1; D gene: NA; clone size: NA; V gene: TRBV20-1
CDR3 protein: CSVGTRGGTQYF; CDR3 DNA: TGCAGCGTGGGCACTCGCGGGGGGACCCAGTACTTC; J gene: TRBJ2-5; D gene: TRBD2; clone size: NA; V gene: TRBV29-1
CDR3 protein: CSARDLGPNTEAFF; CDR3 DNA: TGCAGTGCTAGAGATCTAGGACCGAACACTGAAGCTTTCTTT; J gene: TRBJ1-1; D gene: NA; clone size: NA; V gene: TRBV20-1
CDR3 protein: CASSDEASGGNEQYF; CDR3 DNA: TGTGCCAGCAGTGACGAGGCTAGCGGGGGCAACGAGCAGTACTTC; J gene: TRBJ2-7; D gene: TRBD2; clone size: NA; V gene: TRBV2
CDR3 protein: CASSQPTGTGSDTQYF; CDR3 DNA: TGTGCCAGCAGCCAACCTACGGGGACTGGCAGTGATACGCAGTATTTT; J gene: TRBJ2-3; D gene: NA; clone size: once; V gene: TRBV4-2
CDR3 protein: CASRLDGYTF; CDR3 DNA: TGTGCCAGCCGCCTCGATGGCTACACCTTC; J gene: TRBJ1-2; D gene: NA; clone size: NA; V gene: TRBV19
CDR3 protein: CASSELSSGYNEQFF; CDR3 DNA: TGTGCCAGCAGTGAACTGTCTAGCGGCTACAATGAGCAGTTCTTC; J gene: TRBJ2-1; D gene: TRBD2; clone size: NA; V gene: TRBV2
CDR3 protein: CASSFGREEMAEQFF; CDR3 DNA: TGTGCTAGCAGCTTCGGCAGGGAAGAGATGGCTGAGCAGTTCTTC; J gene: TRBJ2-1; D gene: NA; clone size: NA; V gene: TRBV7-7
CDR3 protein: CASSFYGETQYF; CDR3 DNA: TGTGCCAGCAGTTTTTACGGAGAGACCCAGTACTTC; J gene: TRBJ2-5; D gene: NA; clone size: few; V gene: TRBV28
CDR3 protein: CSVFPGTGANTEAFF; CDR3 DNA: TGCAGCGTCTTCCCCGGGACAGGGGCGAACACTGAAGCTTTCTTT; J gene: TRBJ1-1; D gene: TRBD1; clone size: NA; V gene: TRBV29-1
CDR3 protein: CASSPAASSNQPQHF; CDR3 DNA: TGTGCCAGCTCACCCGCGGCCAGTAGCAATCAGCCCCAGCATTTT; J gene: TRBJ1-5; D gene: NA; clone size: NA; V gene: TRBV18
CDR3 protein: CSVVPGDTEAFF; CDR3 DNA: TGCAGCGTTGTTCCTGGGGACACTGAAGCTTTCTTT; J gene: TRBJ1-1; D gene: NA; clone size: NA; V gene: TRBV29-1
CDR3 protein: CASGETGVSETQYF; CDR3 DNA: TGCGCCAGCGGGGAGACGGGAGTCTCAGAGACCCAGTACTTC; J gene: TRBJ2-5; D gene: NA; clone size: NA; V gene: TRBV10-2
CDR3 protein: CASSLPAHSYEQYF; CDR3 DNA: TGCGCCAGCAGCTTACCCGCCCACTCCTACGAGCAGTACTTC; J gene: TRBJ2-7; D gene: NA; clone size: NA; V gene: TRBV5-1
CDR3 protein: CASSAGTVNEKLFF; CDR3 DNA: TGTGCCAGCAGTGCTGGGACGGTTAATGAAAAACTGTTTTTT; J gene: TRBJ1-4; D gene: NA; clone size: once; V gene: TRBV25-1
CDR3 protein: CGAWATAGGEQYF; CDR3 DNA: TGCGGTGCCTGGGCAACCGCTGGGGGCGAGCAGTACTTC; J gene: TRBJ2-7; D gene: NA; clone size: NA; V gene: TRBV29-1
CDR3 protein: CAWRQTNNEQFF; CDR3 DNA: TGTGCCTGGAGGCAAACAAACAATGAGCAGTTCTTC; J gene: TRBJ2-1; D gene: NA; clone size: NA; V gene: TRBV30
CDR3 protein: CASTGGYPAGELFF; CDR3 DNA: TGTGCCAGCACCGGGGGCTACCCCGCCGGGGAGCTGTTTTTT; J gene: TRBJ2-2; D gene: NA; clone size: NA; V gene: TRBV9
CDR3 protein: CASSPLAGGPDTQYF; CDR3 DNA: TGTGCCAGCTCACCCCTAGCGGGAGGCCCAGATACGCAGTATTTT; J gene: TRBJ2-3; D gene: TRBD2; clone size: few; V gene: TRBV18
CDR3 protein: CASNRRGADYSANTGELFF; CDR3 DNA: TGTGCCAGCAACCGTCGAGGGGCGGATTATTCCGCGAACACCGGGGAGCTGTTTTTT; J gene: TRBJ2-2; D gene: NA; clone size: NA; V gene: TRBV14
CDR3 protein: CASSQVVAYEQYF; CDR3 DNA: TGTGCCAGCAGCCAAGTCGTCGCCTACGAGCAGTACTTC; J gene: TRBJ2-7; D gene: NA; clone size: NA; V gene: TRBV3-1
CDR3 protein: CASSLTWQGGEAFF; CDR3 DNA: TGTGCCAGTAGTCTGACGTGGCAAGGTGGTGAAGCTTTCTTT; J gene: TRBJ1-1; D gene: NA; clone size: NA; V gene: TRBV19
CDR3 protein: CASSPDSRPGTNTEAFF; CDR3 DNA: TGCGCCAGCAGCCCGGACTCGCGACCGGGGACGAACACTGAAGCTTTCTTT; J gene: TRBJ1-1; D gene: NA; clone size: NA; V gene: TRBV4-1
CDR3 protein: CASSLSGSSWDIQYF; CDR3 DNA: TGTGCCAGCAGTCTTAGCGGGAGCTCCTGGGACATTCAGTACTTC; J gene: TRBJ2-4; D gene: TRBD2; clone size: NA; V gene: TRBV2
CDR3 protein: CSVEAGSGWETQYF; CDR3 DNA: TGCAGCGTTGAAGCCGGTTCCGGGTGGGAGACCCAGTACTTC; J gene: TRBJ2-5; D gene: NA; clone size: NA; V gene: TRBV29-1
CDR3 protein: CASSQDAGRPGKLFF; CDR3 DNA: TGTGCCAGCAGCCAAGACGCAGGGCGGCCCGGAAAACTGTTTTTT; J gene: TRBJ1-4; D gene: NA; clone size: NA; V gene: TRBV3-1
CDR3 protein: CASSVGGYPYEQYF; CDR3 DNA: TGTGCCAGCAGCGTGGGGGGTTACCCCTACGAGCAGTACTTC; J gene: TRBJ2-7; D gene: NA; clone size: NA; V gene: TRBV11-3
CDR3 protein: CASSLSTDEQYF; CDR3 DNA: TGTGCCAGCAGCTTATCGACAGACGAGCAGTACTTC; J gene: TRBJ2-7; D gene: NA; clone size: few; V gene: TRBV7-9
CDR3 protein: CAWSPQGVSEAFF; CDR3 DNA: TGTGCCTGGAGTCCCCAGGGGGTTTCCGAAGCTTTCTTT; J gene: TRBJ1-1; D gene: TRBD1; clone size: NA; V gene: TRBV30
CDR3 protein: CASTIWVGQPQHF; CDR3 DNA: TGTGCCAGTACGATTTGGGTCGGACAGCCCCAGCATTTT; J gene: TRBJ1-5; D gene: NA; clone size: NA; V gene: TRBV12-3/TRBV12-4